This TCR beta chain was profiled in a study of blood T cell repertoires in COVID-19. The CDR3 loop spans 15 amino acids. Germline CDR1 reads SGHAT; CDR2 reads FQNNGV. V was clipped by 5 bases and J by 4 bases; unmatched bases: 8. Participants were aged about 18 to 100 years from 20 to 30 US areas. Cohort placement rested on clinical history that participants reported themselves. Before they entered the study, exposed participants had met a COVID-19 case within 2 weeks. As handled by the study authors: The assay estimated nucleated cells by amplifying reference gene primers. Some clones are missing from TCRdb's copy, which holds only in-frame ones; the method was immunoSEQ multiplex PCR. Clone size and V and J calls were adopted from that table, with D and trimming inferred from the DNA. Altogether 350,000 or so clones are present, 88% being singletons, with the ten largest covering approximately 0.93%.

The rearrangement uses TRBV11-2 and TRBJ2-5, with 9 bases fitting TRBD2. The clonotype was recovered from a woman in her thirties who had been exposed to COVID-19. Sequenced sample: PBMCs or T cells enriched from blood (not recorded which). CDR3 nucleotides: TGTGCCAGCAGCCTAGCGGGAAGAAGGCCAGAGACCCAGTACTTC. Translated, it gives CASSLAGRRPETQYF. Supplemented by reference TRBV11-2 and TRBJ2-5, the full variable domain reads EAGVAQSPRYKIIEKRQSVAFWCNPISGHATLYWYQQILGQGPKLLIQFQNNGVVDDSQLPKDRFSAERLKGVDSTLKIQPAKLEDSAVYLCASSLAGRRPETQYFGPGTRLLVL.